A selection of T cell receptor beta chains follows, all from one sample in a study of cytomegalovirus exposure and HLA in healthy donors. Sequencing used immunoSEQ multiplex PCR; TCRdb keeps in-frame clones, though not all of them. Among about 130,000 clones listed, roughly nine tenths were seen once. Input material: PBMCs. The receptors stem from a woman between 18 and 29 years old in good health and CMV-seronegative. CDR3s include the opening cysteine and the closing phenylalanine or tryptophan.

15	TRBV5-4	CASSVGTGDLYGYTF
15	TRBV4-1	CASSQELPGGNTIYF
17	TRBV19	CASSMMLRGSSYNEQFF
15	TRBV15	CATSSRLARSYEQYF
14	TRBV6-1	CASSEVTGDRGYTF
13	TRBV10-1	CATRAGGSYEQYF
16	TRBV4-1	CASSQDLSGSPDTQYF
14	TRBV19	CASSIMAANEKLFF
15	TRBV28	CASSFIIRGPYGYTF
17	TRBV4-2	CASSQSPGQATNYGYTF
14	TRBV11-3	CASATGLADYEQYF
15	TRBV9	CASSVVRWGTYGYTF
13	TRBV4-1	CASSQVGGGELFF
12	TRBV7-9	CASSLGTGEQFF
17	TRBV11-2	CASSLTPGESRDYGYTF
15	TRBV6-5	CASSYHRGRSSEQFF
14	TRBV5-1	CASSLMTGRDTQYF
18	TRBV18	CASSPSIIQGPAYNEQFF
15	TRBV7-9	CASSPRLGRLETQYF
13	TRBV28	CASSLHRGLEAFF
18	TRBV7-8	CASSLGVWASTTPYEQYF
13	TRBV5-1	CASSLERTYEQYF
14	TRBV11-2	CASSEVDRVYEQYF
14	TRBV7-8	CASSFTSGYNEQFF
16	TRBV4-1	CASSQDGSRFNEKLFF
15	TRBV5-5	CASSSYGGEGTEAFF
14	TRBV6-5	CASSYSEGFTEAFF
19	TRBV5-7	CASSYLPHRGWGPYTEAFF
13	TRBV27	CASSPGNPTEAFF
16	TRBV19	CASSIDARWPTAEQFF
15	TRBV19	CASSMEGTSTDTQYF
15	TRBV19	CASSPGQANSYEQYF
15	TRBV6-1	CASSVNPDRVWEQYF
14	TRBV4-2	CASSQVTGNYGYTF
16	TRBV18	CASSLAPTGLGYEQYF
18	TRBV11-2	CASSLTSTGITSTDTQYF
16	TRBV28	CASSPPGLAGGNEQFF
15	TRBV30	CAWSGQGWQPYEQYF
15	TRBV28	CASSLSGRGTDTQYF
14	TRBV30	CAWSAGLGANEQFF
16	TRBV11-2	CASSLDWAANTGELFF
14	TRBV2	CATNRDRGSDTQYF
11	TRBV6-1	CASPRGSEAFF
13	TRBV7-9	CASSAPPSGEQFF
13	TRBV6-6	CASSLDSNTEAFF
15	TRBV7-9	CASSLGGGSSYEQYF
19	TRBV30	CAGGKELAGGLSGANVLTF
15	TRBV7-8	CASSLGRASDEKLFF
16	TRBV18	CASSPKAGGPPDTQYF
16	TRBV2	CASSAPLAGGGNTQYF
16	TRBV2	CASSGADSLLEDTQYF
17	TRBV11-2	CASSLLTGGVPFREQYF
12	TRBV18	CASHGTDGGWFF
14	TRBV19	CASSRTVNTDTQYF
15	TRBV1	CTSSLGLEPSYEQYF
16	TRBV11-3	CASSLGRTEGYSEAFF
12	TRBV19	CASRTGKTEAFF
12	TRBV6-1	CASSEALPEAFF
14	TRBV5-1	CASSLAGSSMEAFF